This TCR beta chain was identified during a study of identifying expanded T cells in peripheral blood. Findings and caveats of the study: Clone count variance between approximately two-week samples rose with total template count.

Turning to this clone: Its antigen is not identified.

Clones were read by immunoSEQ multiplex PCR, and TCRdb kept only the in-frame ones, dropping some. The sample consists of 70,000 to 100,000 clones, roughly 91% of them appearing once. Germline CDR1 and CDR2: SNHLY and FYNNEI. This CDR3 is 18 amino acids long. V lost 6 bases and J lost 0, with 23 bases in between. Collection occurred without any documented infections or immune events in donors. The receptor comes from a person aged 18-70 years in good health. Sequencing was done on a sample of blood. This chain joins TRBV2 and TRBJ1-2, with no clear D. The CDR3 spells CASRAFAPTRGANYGYTF. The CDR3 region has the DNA TGTGCCAGCAGAGCCTTCGCGCCCACCCGTGGGGCTAACTATGGCTACACCTTC.